Listed below are T cell receptor beta chains from one sample, sequenced in a study of T-cell memory formation after mild COVID-19. TCRdb redid the calling of the 5' RACE reads with MiXCR, one entry per CDR3 protein. Of about 560,000 distinct CDR3 sequences detected, 17% appear once; the ten largest clones hold around 7.8%. The specimen sequenced was PBMCs or a T cell subset sorted from them (not recorded which). These TCRs come from an adult woman who had mild COVID-19 (a few samples of this study predate the infection). Cell type and time point are not known. The CDR3 runs from the conserved cysteine through the conserved F or W. D genes are given only for firm matches. A row's size may be missing; if present it is once, few, many or a size class.

-	TRBV5-1	TRBJ2-7	many	TGTGCCAGCAGCTTAGCCCCCGGCTACGAGCAGTACTTC	CASSLAPGYEQYF
TRBD1	TRBV29-1	TRBJ2-3	-	TGCAGCGCCGGACAGGGTCTGGGCACAGATACGCAGTATTTT	CSAGQGLGTDTQYF
-	TRBV5-1	TRBJ2-2	few	TGCGCCAGCAGGTGGGGCCAAGGGCTGTTTTTT	CASRWGQGLFF
-	TRBV20-1	TRBJ1-5	few	TGCAGTCCGAGAGGGGGGGTTAATCAGCCCCAGCATTTT	CSPRGGVNQPQHF
TRBD1	TRBV7-9	TRBJ2-1	many	TGTGCCAGCAGCCCGGGACAGGGCCCTTCGAGCTCCTACAATGAGCAGTTCTTC	CASSPGQGPSSSYNEQFF
-	TRBV6-2/TRBV6-3	TRBJ2-7	-	TGTGCCAGCTGGACCGTGACCGGGGACTCCTACGAGCAGTACTTC	CASWTVTGDSYEQYF
-	TRBV6-5	TRBJ1-6	-	TGTGCCAGCAGTCGGGAAGGGGTAACGAGCTCCTATAATTCACCCCTCCACTTT	CASSREGVTSSYNSPLHF
TRBD2	TRBV6-6	TRBJ2-1	-	TGTGCCAGCAGGCTAGCGGGAGGTCATGAGCAGTTCTTC	CASRLAGGHEQFF
TRBD1	TRBV6-2/TRBV6-3	TRBJ2-7	few	TGTGCCAGCAGCTTAGGGGGCGCGGCCTCCTACGAGCAGTACTTC	CASSLGGAASYEQYF
-	TRBV6-2/TRBV6-3	TRBJ2-7	-	TGTGCCAGCAGTTATTCCGAGACTGCGCTCTACGAGCAGTACTTC	CASSYSETALYEQYF
-	TRBV24-1	TRBJ1-2	-	TGTGCCACCAGTGATACCCGTGAGTGGGACTATGGCTACACCTTC	CATSDTREWDYGYTF